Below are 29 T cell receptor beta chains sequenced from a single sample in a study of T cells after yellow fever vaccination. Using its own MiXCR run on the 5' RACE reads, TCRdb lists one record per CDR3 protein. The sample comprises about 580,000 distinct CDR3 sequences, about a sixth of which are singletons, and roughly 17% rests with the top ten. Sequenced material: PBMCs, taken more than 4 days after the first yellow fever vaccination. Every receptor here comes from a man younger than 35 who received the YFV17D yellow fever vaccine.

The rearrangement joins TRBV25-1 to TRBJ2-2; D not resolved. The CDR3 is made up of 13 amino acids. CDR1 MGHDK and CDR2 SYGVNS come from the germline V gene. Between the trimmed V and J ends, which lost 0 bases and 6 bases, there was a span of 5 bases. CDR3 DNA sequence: TGTGCCAGCAGTGAATATTGGTCCGGGGAGCTGTTTTTT. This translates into CASSEYWSGELFF. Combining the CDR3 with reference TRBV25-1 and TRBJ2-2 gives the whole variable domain EADIYQTPRYLVIGTGKKITLECSQTMGHDKMYWYQQDPGMELHLIHYSYGVNSTEKGDLSSESTVSRIRTEHFPLTLESARPSHTSQYLCASSEYWSGELFFGEGSRLTVL.

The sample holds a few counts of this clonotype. The CDR3: CASTLEMNTEAFF. The CDR3 coding sequence is TGCGCCAGCACCTTAGAGATGAACACTGAAGCTTTCTTT. V is TRBV5-1 and J is TRBJ1-1, with unresolved D. CDR3 size: 13 residues. CDR1 is SGHRS and CDR2 is YFSETQ in the germline V gene. The V end lost 6 bases, the J end lost 0 bases, and 9 bases lay between the germline ends.

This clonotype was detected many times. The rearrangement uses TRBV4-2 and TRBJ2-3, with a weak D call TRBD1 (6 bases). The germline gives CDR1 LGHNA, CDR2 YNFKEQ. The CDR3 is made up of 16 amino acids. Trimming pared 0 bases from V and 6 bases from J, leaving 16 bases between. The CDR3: CASSQERAMGADTQYF. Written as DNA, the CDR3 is TGTGCCAGCAGCCAAGAGCGGGCCATGGGGGCCGATACGCAGTATTTT.

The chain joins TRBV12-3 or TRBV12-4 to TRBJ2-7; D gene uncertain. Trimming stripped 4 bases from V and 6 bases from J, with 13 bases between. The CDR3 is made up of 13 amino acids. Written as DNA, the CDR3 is TGTGCCAGCAGTTCGGGTCAAGTTTTCGAGCAGTACTTC. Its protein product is CASSSGQVFEQYF.

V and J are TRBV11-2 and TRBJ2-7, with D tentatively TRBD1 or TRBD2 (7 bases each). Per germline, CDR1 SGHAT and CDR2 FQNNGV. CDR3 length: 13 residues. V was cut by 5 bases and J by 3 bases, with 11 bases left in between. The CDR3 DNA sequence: TGTGCCAGCAGCGGGGGGGACAGCTACGAGCAGTACGTC. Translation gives CASSGGDSYEQYV.

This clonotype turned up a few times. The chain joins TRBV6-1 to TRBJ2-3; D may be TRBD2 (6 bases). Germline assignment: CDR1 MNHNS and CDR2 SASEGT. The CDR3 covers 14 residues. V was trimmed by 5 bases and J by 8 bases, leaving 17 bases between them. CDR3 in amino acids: CASSRDSPGATQYF. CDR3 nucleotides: TGTGCCAGCAGTCGGGACTCCCCGGGAGCTACGCAGTATTTT.

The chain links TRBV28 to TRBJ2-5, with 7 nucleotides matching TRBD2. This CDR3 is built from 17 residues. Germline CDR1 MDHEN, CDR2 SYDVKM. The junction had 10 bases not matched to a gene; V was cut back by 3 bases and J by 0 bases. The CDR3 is CASSLGLADWYQETQYF. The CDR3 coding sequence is TGTGCCAGCAGTTTGGGGCTAGCGGACTGGTACCAAGAGACCCAGTACTTC. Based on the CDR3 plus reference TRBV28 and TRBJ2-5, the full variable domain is DVKVTQSSRYLVKRTGEKVFLECVQDMDHENMFWYRQDPGLGLRLIYFSYDVKMKEKGDIPEGYSVSREKKERFSLILESASTNQTSMYLCASSLGLADWYQETQYFGPGTRLLVL.

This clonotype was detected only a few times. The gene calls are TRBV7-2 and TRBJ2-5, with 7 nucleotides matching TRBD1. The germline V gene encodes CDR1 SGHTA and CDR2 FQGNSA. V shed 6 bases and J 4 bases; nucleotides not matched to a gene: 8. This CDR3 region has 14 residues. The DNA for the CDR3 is TGTGCCAGCAGTTCTACAGGGGTTCGAGAGACCCAGTACTTC. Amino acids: CASSSTGVRETQYF.

The CDR3 region is CASSATSSTDTQYF. The CDR3 nucleotides are TGTGCCAGCAGTGCGACCTCTAGCACAGATACGCAGTATTTT. The chain uses TRBV25-1 and TRBJ2-3; D is uncertain. Deletions cut 4 bases from V and 0 bases from J, with 8 bases between. This CDR3 contains 14 residues. Germline CDR1 MGHDK, CDR2 SYGVNS.

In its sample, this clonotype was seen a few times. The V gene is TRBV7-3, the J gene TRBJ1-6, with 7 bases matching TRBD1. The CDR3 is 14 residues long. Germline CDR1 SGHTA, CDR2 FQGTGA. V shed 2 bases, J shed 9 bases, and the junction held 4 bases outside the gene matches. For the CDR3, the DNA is TGTGCCAGCAGCTTATTACAGGGGTCTTCACCCCTCCACTTT. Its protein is CASSLLQGSSPLHF. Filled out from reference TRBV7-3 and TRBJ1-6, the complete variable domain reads GAGVSQTPSNKVTEKGKYVELRCDPISGHTALYWYRQSLGQGPEFLIYFQGTGAADDSGLPNDRFFAVRPEGSVSTLKIQRTERGDSAVYLCASSLLQGSSPLHFGNGTRLTVT.

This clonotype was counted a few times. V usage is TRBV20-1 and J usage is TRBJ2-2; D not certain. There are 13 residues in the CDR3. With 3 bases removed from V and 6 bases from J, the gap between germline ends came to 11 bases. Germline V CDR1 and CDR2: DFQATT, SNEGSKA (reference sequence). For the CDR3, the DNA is TGCAGTGCTAGGGGCCTAAACCCCGGGGAGCTGTTTTTT. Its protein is CSARGLNPGELFF.

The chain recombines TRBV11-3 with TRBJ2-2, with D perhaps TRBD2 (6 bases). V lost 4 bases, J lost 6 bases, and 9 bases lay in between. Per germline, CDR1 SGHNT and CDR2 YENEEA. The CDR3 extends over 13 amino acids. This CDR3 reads CASSSERAGELFF. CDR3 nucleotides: TGTGCCAGCAGCTCCGAGCGGGCCGGGGAGCTGTTTTTT.

Here the CDR3 DNA reads TGTGCCAGCAGTTTATCCGGGACAGCCGCCGTGGACGAGCAGTACGTC. Protein sequence: CASSLSGTAAVDEQYV. The V and J genes are TRBV28 and TRBJ2-7; 7 nucleotides match TRBD1. This CDR3 is built from 16 residues. The germline gives CDR1 MDHEN, CDR2 SYDVKM. The V gene end was trimmed by 1 base and the J gene end by 5 bases; junction bases not matched to a gene: 11.

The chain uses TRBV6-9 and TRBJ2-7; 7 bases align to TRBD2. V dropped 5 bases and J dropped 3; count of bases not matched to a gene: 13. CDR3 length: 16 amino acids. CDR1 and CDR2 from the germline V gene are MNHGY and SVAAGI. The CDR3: CASSHPWAGEIYEQYV. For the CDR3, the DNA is TGTGCCAGCAGTCACCCCTGGGCGGGGGAGATCTACGAGCAGTACGTC.

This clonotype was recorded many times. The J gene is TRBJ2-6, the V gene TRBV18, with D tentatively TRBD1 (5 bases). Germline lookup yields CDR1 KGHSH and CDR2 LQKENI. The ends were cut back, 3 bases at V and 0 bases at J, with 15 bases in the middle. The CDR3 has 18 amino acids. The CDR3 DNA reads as TGTGCCAGCTCACCCCAGTGGGGCGGAAACTCTGGGGCCAACGTCCTGACTTTC. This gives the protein CASSPQWGGNSGANVLTF.

CDR3 residues: CASSPGLSLNTIYF. The CDR3 DNA sequence: TGCGCCAGCAGCCCGGGTTTGTCCCTAAACACCATATATTTT. The genes are TRBV4-3 and TRBJ1-3; the D is unclear. CDR1 is LGHNA, CDR2 YSLEER, per germline. Trimming took off 4 bases at V and 6 bases at J, with 13 bases between the two ends. The CDR3 extends over 14 amino acids.

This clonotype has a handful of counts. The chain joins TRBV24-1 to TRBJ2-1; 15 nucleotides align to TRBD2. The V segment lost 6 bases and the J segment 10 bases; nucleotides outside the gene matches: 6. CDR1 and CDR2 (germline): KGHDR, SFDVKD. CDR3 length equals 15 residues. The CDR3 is CATSRWTSGGGEQFF. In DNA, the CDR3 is TGTGCCACCAGTCGGTGGACTAGCGGGGGGGGCGAGCAGTTCTTC.

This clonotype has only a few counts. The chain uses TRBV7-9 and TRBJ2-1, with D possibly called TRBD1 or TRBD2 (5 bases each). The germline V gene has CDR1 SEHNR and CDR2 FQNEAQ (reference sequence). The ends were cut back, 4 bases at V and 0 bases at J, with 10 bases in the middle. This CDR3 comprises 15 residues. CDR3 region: CASSSGTYSYNEQFF. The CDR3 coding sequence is TGTGCCAGCAGCTCCGGGACCTACTCCTACAATGAGCAGTTCTTC.

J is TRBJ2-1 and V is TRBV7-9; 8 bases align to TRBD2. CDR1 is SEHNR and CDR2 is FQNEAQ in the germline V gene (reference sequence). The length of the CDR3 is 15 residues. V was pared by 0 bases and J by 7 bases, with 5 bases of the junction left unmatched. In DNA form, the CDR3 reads TGTGCCAGCAGCTTAGCCGTTAGCGGGGTAAATGAGCAGTTCTTC. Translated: CASSLAVSGVNEQFF.

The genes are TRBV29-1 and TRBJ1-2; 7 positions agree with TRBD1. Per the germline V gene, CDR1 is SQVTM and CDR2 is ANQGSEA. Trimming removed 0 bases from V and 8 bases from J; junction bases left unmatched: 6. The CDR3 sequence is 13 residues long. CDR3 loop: CSVEEDRLGGYTF. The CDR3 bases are TGCAGCGTTGAAGAGGACAGGTTAGGCGGCTACACCTTC.

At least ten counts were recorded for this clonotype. This CDR3 reads CASSPGGGRNNEQFF. CDR3 nucleotide sequence: TGTGCCAGCAGCCCCGGCGGGGGCAGGAACAATGAGCAGTTCTTC. The chain carries TRBV7-9 and TRBJ2-1; possible D gene TRBD2, 7 bases. Germline loops: CDR1 SEHNR, CDR2 FQNEAQ (reference sequence). The CDR3 loop spans 15 amino acids. Trimming removed 5 bases at V and 5 bases at J, with 16 bases between.

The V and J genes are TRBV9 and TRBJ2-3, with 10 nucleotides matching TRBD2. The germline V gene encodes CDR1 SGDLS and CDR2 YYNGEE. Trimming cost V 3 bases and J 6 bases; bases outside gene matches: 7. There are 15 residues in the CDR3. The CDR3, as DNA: TGTGCCAGCAGCGACAGCGGGGGGGTGACCGATACGCAGTATTTT. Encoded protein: CASSDSGGVTDTQYF.

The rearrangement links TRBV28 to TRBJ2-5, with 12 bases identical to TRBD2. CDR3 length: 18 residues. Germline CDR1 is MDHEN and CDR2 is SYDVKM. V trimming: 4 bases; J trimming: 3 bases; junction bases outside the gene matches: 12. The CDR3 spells CASSSPPGLAGTKETQYF. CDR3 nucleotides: TGTGCCAGCAGTTCCCCCCCCGGACTAGCGGGGACAAAAGAGACCCAGTACTTC.

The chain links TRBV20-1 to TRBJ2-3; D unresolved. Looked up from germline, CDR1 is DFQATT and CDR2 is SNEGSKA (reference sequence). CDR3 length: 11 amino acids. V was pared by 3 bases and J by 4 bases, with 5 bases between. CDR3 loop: CSASRADTQYF. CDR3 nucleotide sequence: TGCAGTGCTAGCCGAGCAGATACGCAGTATTTT.

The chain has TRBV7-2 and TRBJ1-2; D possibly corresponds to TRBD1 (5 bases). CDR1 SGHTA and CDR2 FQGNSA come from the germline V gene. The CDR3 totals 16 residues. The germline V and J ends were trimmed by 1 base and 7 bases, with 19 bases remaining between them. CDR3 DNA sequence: TGTGCCAGCAGCTTAGTATCGGGCAGGGAATACCGTGGCTACACCTTC. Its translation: CASSLVSGREYRGYTF.

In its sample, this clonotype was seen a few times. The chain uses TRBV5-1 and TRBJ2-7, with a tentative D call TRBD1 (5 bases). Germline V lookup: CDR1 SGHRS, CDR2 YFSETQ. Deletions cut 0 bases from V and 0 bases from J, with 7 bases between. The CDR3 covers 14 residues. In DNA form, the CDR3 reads TGCGCCAGCAGCTTGGACAGGCCCTCCTACGAGCAGTACTTC. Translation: CASSLDRPSYEQYF.

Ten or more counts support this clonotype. Written as DNA, the CDR3 is TGTGCCAGCAGTTTATTAGCAGCGGGTCAGGCCACAGATACGCAGTATTTT. Protein: CASSLLAAGQATDTQYF. The rearrangement uses TRBV28 and TRBJ2-3, with D maybe TRBD2 (6 bases). Germline V gene sequence: CDR1 MDHEN, CDR2 SYDVKM. This CDR3 has 17 amino acids. The V end was cut by 1 base, the J end by 2 bases, with 16 bases between.

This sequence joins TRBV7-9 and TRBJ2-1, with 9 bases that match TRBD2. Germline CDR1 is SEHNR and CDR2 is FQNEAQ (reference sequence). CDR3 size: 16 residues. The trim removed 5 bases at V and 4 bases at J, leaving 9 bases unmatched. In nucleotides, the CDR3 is TGTGCCAGCAGCCCCGCGGGAGGGGGAGTATACAATGAGCAGTTCTTC. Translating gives CASSPAGGGVYNEQFF. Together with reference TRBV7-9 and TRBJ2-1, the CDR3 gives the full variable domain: DTGVSQNPRHKITKRGQNVTFRCDPISEHNRLYWYRQTLGQGPEFLTYFQNEAQLEKSRLLSDRFSAERPKGSFSTLEIQRTEQGDSAMYLCASSPAGGGVYNEQFFGPGTRLTVL.

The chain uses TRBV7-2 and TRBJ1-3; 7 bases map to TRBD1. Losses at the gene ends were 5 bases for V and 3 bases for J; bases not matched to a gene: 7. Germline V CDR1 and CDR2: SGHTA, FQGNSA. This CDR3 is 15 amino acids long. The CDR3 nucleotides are TGTGCCAGCAGCCCCTGGACAGGAGTTGGAAACACCATATATTTT. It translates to CASSPWTGVGNTIYF.